The rows below give T cell receptor beta chains drawn from one sample of a study of CD8 T cells in ankylosing spondylitis. One entry per CDR3 protein, called by TCRdb with MiXCR from the 5' RACE reads. The sample carries about 140,000 distinct CDR3 sequences, 7% to 8% recorded once. The sample consisted of blood, either unsorted or a sorted T cell fraction (not recorded which). The receptors come from a female donor with ankylosing spondylitis or in good health (not recorded which). The CDR3 runs from the conserved cysteine through the conserved F or W. The D gene is left open where the match is weak. Size values are once, few and many counts, or a class for expanded clones, and some rows have none.

TRBJ1-6 many TRBV3-1 . CASTAFTYNSPLHF TGTGCCAGCACCGCCTTTACCTATAATTCACCCCTCCACTTT
TRBJ2-5 many TRBV12-3/TRBV12-4 TRBD1 CASSEAGGLAETQYF TGTGCCAGCAGTGAAGCAGGGGGTTTGGCGGAGACCCAGTACTTC
TRBJ2-6 many TRBV12-3/TRBV12-4 . CASSASGANVLTF TGTGCCAGCAGTGCCTCTGGGGCCAACGTCCTGACTTTC
TRBJ2-5 many TRBV12-3/TRBV12-4 . CASSFGETQYF TGTGCCAGCAGTTTCGGAGAGACCCAGTACTTC
TRBJ2-3 many TRBV5-1 TRBD2 CASRGTSGWTDTQYF TGCGCCAGCAGAGGGACTAGCGGATGGACAGATACGCAGTATTTT
TRBJ2-2 many TRBV12-3/TRBV12-4 . CASSLGKGPNTGELFF TGTGCCAGCAGTTTAGGGAAGGGGCCGAACACCGGGGAGCTGTTTTTT
TRBJ2-1 many TRBV25-1 TRBD1 CARLKTTGGSNGSSYNEQFF TGTGCCAGACTAAAAACGACAGGGGGCTCGAACGGTAGCTCCTACAATGAGCAGTTCTTC
TRBJ2-3 many TRBV20-1 . CSEFGASTDTQYF TGCAGTGAGTTCGGGGCTAGCACAGATACGCAGTATTTT
TRBJ2-3 many TRBV20-1 . CSALEPSTDTQYF TGCAGTGCTTTAGAGCCTAGCACAGATACGCAGTATTTT
TRBJ2-7 many TRBV21-1 . CASRELRDRVPLEQYF TGTGCCAGCAGAGAGTTACGGGACAGGGTCCCCCTCGAGCAGTACTTC
TRBJ1-1 many TRBV3-1 . CASRGGGQVNTEAFF TGTGCCAGCAGGGGGGGGGGCCAAGTGAACACTGAAGCTTTCTTT
TRBJ1-5 many TRBV6-1 . CASRIQSYSNQPQHF TGTGCCAGCAGGATACAGTCCTATAGCAATCAGCCCCAGCATTTT
TRBJ2-1 many TRBV24-1 . CATSDGPYNEQFF TGTGCCACCAGTGATGGACCATACAATGAGCAGTTCTTC
TRBJ1-4 many TRBV6-5 . CASKDSVEKLFF TGTGCCAGCAAGGATAGCGTTGAAAAACTGTTTTTT
TRBJ2-3 . TRBV7-2 . CASIPGPGGVRTDTQYF TGTGCCAGCATACCGGGTCCCGGCGGTGTACGCACAGATACGCAGTATTTT
TRBJ2-5 many TRBV6-5 . CASSYEGGTETQYF TGTGCCAGCAGTTATGAGGGGGGGACAGAGACCCAGTACTTC
TRBJ1-5 many TRBV20-1 . CSARGPGGRGGQPQHF TGCAGTGCTAGAGGTCCCGGGGGTAGGGGCGGTCAGCCCCAGCATTTT
TRBJ2-1 many TRBV28 . CASTPTGGIYNEQFF TGTGCCAGCACCCCTACAGGAGGCATCTACAATGAGCAGTTCTTC
TRBJ2-3 many TRBV5-1 . CASSLQDTDTQYF TGCGCCAGCAGCTTGCAGGACACAGATACGCAGTATTTT
TRBJ1-1 many TRBV2 . CASTLSGRMNTEAFF TGTGCCAGCACCTTAAGCGGGCGGATGAACACTGAAGCTTTCTTT
TRBJ2-7 few TRBV7-9 . CASSFRQGSTSYEQYF TGTGCCAGCAGCTTTCGTCAGGGGTCGACCTCCTACGAGCAGTACTTC
TRBJ1-1 many TRBV3-1 TRBD1 CASSQGRTGGTEAFF TGTGCCAGCAGCCAAGGAAGGACAGGAGGCACTGAAGCTTTCTTT
TRBJ1-4 many TRBV18 . CASSPGVVSEKLFF TGTGCCAGCTCACCAGGGGTGGTGAGTGAAAAACTGTTTTTT
TRBJ1-5 few TRBV18 . CASSPAGRVNQPQHF TGTGCCAGCTCACCAGCGGGGAGGGTAAATCAGCCCCAGCATTTT
TRBJ1-3 few TRBV20-1 TRBD1 CCAREVTGQSSGNTIYF TGCTGTGCTAGAGAGGTGACGGGACAGAGCTCTGGAAACACCATATATTTT
TRBJ2-1 many TRBV9 . CASSVADSPVDEQFF TGTGCCAGCAGCGTAGCGGACTCCCCTGTTGATGAGCAGTTCTTC
TRBJ1-5 many TRBV12-3/TRBV12-4 . CASSAWGYQPQHF TGTGCCAGCAGCGCATGGGGATATCAGCCCCAGCATTTT
TRBJ2-7 many TRBV5-1 . CASSYRVDPSREQYF TGCGCCAGCAGCTACAGAGTAGACCCATCTCGGGAGCAGTACTTC
TRBJ2-1 many TRBV15 . CATSRDLVGVSYNEQFF TGTGCCACCAGCAGAGATCTTGTAGGCGTCTCCTACAATGAGCAGTTCTTC
TRBJ1-1 many TRBV7-3 . CASSLIRGMDTEAFF TGTGCCAGCAGCTTAATTCGGGGGATGGACACTGAAGCTTTCTTT
TRBJ2-1 many TRBV27 TRBD1 CASSSLQGAYNEQFF TGTGCCAGCAGCTCCTTACAGGGGGCGTACAATGAGCAGTTCTTC
TRBJ2-1 many TRBV5-1 TRBD1 CASRLLGNRGSNEQFF TGCGCCAGCCGATTACTGGGTAACAGGGGGTCCAATGAGCAGTTCTTC
TRBJ1-4 many TRBV6-1 . CASIPQGLDEKLFF TGTGCCAGCATCCCCCAGGGATTAGATGAAAAACTGTTTTTT
TRBJ1-1 many TRBV11-2 TRBD1 CASSSDRGNTEAFF TGTGCCAGCAGCTCGGACAGGGGGAACACTGAAGCTTTCTTT
TRBJ2-1 many TRBV28 . CASSPPTTWDEQFF TGTGCCAGCAGTCCCCCGACGACCTGGGACGAGCAGTTCTTC
TRBJ1-5 . TRBV5-8 . CASSPYRVQPQHF TGTGCCAGCAGCCCCTACAGGGTTCAGCCCCAGCATTTT
TRBJ1-2 many TRBV7-9 . CASSLIQGGYTF TGTGCCAGCAGCTTAATACAGGGAGGCTACACCTTC
TRBJ1-2 many TRBV10-3 TRBD1 CAISEPGTAGTF TGTGCCATCAGTGAGCCCGGGACAGCCGGCACCTTC
TRBJ2-3 . TRBV7-2 . CASALNGRAGGSEYF TGTGCCAGCGCCCTGAACGGGCGGGCCGGTGGTTCTGAGTATTTT
TRBJ2-1 . TRBV7-2 . CASSSYTEQFF TGTGCCAGCAGCTCTTACACTGAGCAGTTCTTC
TRBJ2-1 many TRBV11-2 TRBD2 CASSSLLAGGPYNEQFF TGTGCCAGCAGCTCCCTCCTAGCGGGGGGACCATACAATGAGCAGTTCTTC
TRBJ1-4 many TRBV20-1 TRBD1 CSARDSGQGREKLFF TGCAGTGCTAGAGATTCAGGACAGGGTAGGGAAAAACTGTTTTTT
TRBJ2-3 many TRBV6-5 . CASSFLRASTDTQYF TGTGCCAGCAGTTTCCTCAGGGCTAGCACAGATACGCAGTATTTT
TRBJ2-2 many TRBV6-2/TRBV6-3 . CASSSPRTTGELFF TGTGCCAGCAGTTCTCCCAGGACCACCGGGGAGCTGTTTTTT
TRBJ1-2 many TRBV7-6 TRBD1 CASSPWTGGANSYGYTF TGTGCCAGCAGCCCTTGGACAGGGGGCGCGAATAGCTATGGCTACACCTTC
TRBJ1-4 many TRBV18 . CASSPLGTVATNEKLFF TGTGCCAGCTCACCCCTCGGGACCGTCGCAACTAATGAAAAACTGTTTTTT
TRBJ2-3 many TRBV5-6 TRBD1 CASSLEVTGSTDTQYF TGTGCCAGCAGCTTGGAAGTGACAGGGAGCACAGATACGCAGTATTTT
TRBJ2-7 many TRBV20-1 . CSANRVQETYEQYF TGCAGTGCCAATAGGGTTCAGGAGACCTACGAGCAGTACTTC
TRBJ2-2 many TRBV7-9 TRBD1 CASSRDRVTGELFF TGTGCCAGCAGTCGGGACAGGGTGACCGGGGAGCTGTTTTTT
TRBJ1-5 many TRBV5-1 . CASSLGSSSNQPQHF TGCGCCAGCAGCTTGGGGTCGAGTAGCAATCAGCCCCAGCATTTT
TRBJ1-6 many TRBV10-3 . CAISESGSPLHF TGTGCCATCAGTGAGTCGGGTTCACCCCTCCACTTT
TRBJ1-5 few TRBV30 . CAWSVAGGSNQPQHF TGTGCCTGGAGTGTCGCGGGAGGGAGCAATCAGCCCCAGCATTTT
TRBJ1-2 many TRBV30 . CAWSVRAGQGYTF TGTGCCTGGAGTGTACGGGCAGGGCAGGGCTACACCTTC
TRBJ2-7 . TRBV7-2 . CASSLGRPYEQYF TGTGCCAGCAGCTTAGGGCGGCCCTACGAGCAGTACTTC
TRBJ2-1 many TRBV6-2/TRBV6-3 TRBD1 CASSPYRGPRENEQFF TGTGCCAGCAGCCCATACAGGGGACCTAGAGAAAATGAGCAGTTCTTC
TRBJ2-3 many TRBV24-1 . CATSAKELALKDTQYF TGTGCCACCAGTGCTAAGGAACTGGCTCTGAAAGATACGCAGTATTTT
TRBJ2-3 many TRBV7-2 . CASSTTFVPDTQYF TGTGCCAGCAGCACTACTTTTGTGCCAGATACGCAGTATTTT
TRBJ2-5 many TRBV3-1 TRBD1 CASSRHRGRVGETQYF TGTGCCAGCAGTCGCCACAGGGGGCGCGTCGGAGAGACCCAGTACTTC
TRBJ1-5 many TRBV7-2 . CASSPPGREQPQHF TGTGCCAGCAGCCCTCCTGGTAGAGAACAGCCCCAGCATTTT
TRBJ2-3 many TRBV9 TRBD2 CASSVVRAGGQDTQYF TGTGCCAGCAGCGTAGTAAGGGCGGGGGGGCAAGATACGCAGTATTTT